These 5 T cell receptor beta chains came from one sample sequenced in a study of control samples from healthy donors and cancer patients. Repertoires were generated with immunoSEQ multiplex PCR, while TCRdb's copy carries only in-frame clones and drops some. This table has 150,000 to 200,000 clones, 70% to 90% appearing once. Sequenced sample: blood. These receptors all stem from a man younger than 45 in good health.

The gene calls are TRBV7-8 and TRBJ1-5; D not certain. This CDR3 comprises 13 residues. V was shortened by 2 bases and J by 5 bases, with 7 bases between the two germline ends. Germline CDR1 and CDR2: SGHVS and FQNEAQ. The CDR3 sequence is CASSLIHDQPQHF. CDR3 nucleotides: TGTGCCAGCAGCTTAATCCACGATCAGCCCCAGCATTTT.

The V and J genes are TRBV19 and TRBJ1-6; 10 bases agree with TRBD1. J lost 1 base, V lost 5 bases, and 8 bases had no gene match. The CDR3 runs to 18 residues. The germline CDR1 and CDR2 sequences are LNHDA and SQIVND (reference sequence). CDR3 loop: CASSEGTGVKSYNSPLHF. The CDR3 bases are TGTGCCAGTAGTGAGGGGACAGGGGTCAAATCCTATAATTCACCCCTCCACTTT. Drawing the rest from reference TRBV19 and TRBJ1-6, the complete variable domain is DGGITQSPKYLFRKEGQNVTLSCEQNLNHDAMYWYRQDPGQGLRLIYYSQIVNDFQKGDIAEGYSVSREKKESFPLTVTSAQKNPTAFYLCASSEGTGVKSYNSPLHFGNGTRLTVT.

This chain connects TRBV14 to TRBJ2-6; the D call may be TRBD1 or TRBD2 (6 bases each). CDR3 length: 16 residues. V lost 3 bases and J 4 bases, leaving 13 bases between the germline ends. Germline V gene lookup returns CDR1 SGHDN and CDR2 FVKESK. CDR3: CASSHFRGAGANVLTF. The DNA for the CDR3 is TGTGCCAGCAGCCATTTTAGGGGGGCGGGGGCCAACGTCCTGACTTTC.

The rearrangement joins TRBV11-2 to TRBJ2-2; 9 bases are shared with TRBD1. V was clipped by 5 bases and J by 2 bases; unmatched bases: 12. Germline values: CDR1 SGHAT, CDR2 FQNNGV. This CDR3 region has 18 residues. CDR3: CASSVEYRDRVNTGELFF. In nucleotides, the CDR3 is TGTGCCAGCAGCGTCGAATACCGGGACAGGGTTAACACCGGGGAGCTGTTTTTT.

The V gene is TRBV6-5, the J gene TRBJ1-1; D might be TRBD1 (6 bases). V lost 3 bases, J lost 4 bases, and 12 bases lay in between. Germline V gene sequence: CDR1 MNHEY, CDR2 SVGAGI. The CDR3 totals 14 residues. This CDR3 reads CASSYGGAVTEAFF. In DNA form, the CDR3 reads TGTGCCAGCAGTTATGGGGGGGCAGTCACTGAAGCTTTCTTT.